The clone carrying this T cell receptor beta chain was counted at least ten times. Its antigen is currently unknown. This specimen belongs to a study of T-cell reconstitution after alpha-beta-depleted transplantation in children. The TCRbeta library incorporated unique molecular identifiers. TCRdb reprocessed the PCR reads via MiXCR and lists one record per CDR3 protein. This table has about 250,000 distinct CDR3 sequences, approximately 24% appearing once. Study-level results: Several hundred graft clones that had expanded were reportedly the source of alpha-beta T cells about two months after transplant. T-cell counts and diversity at one year post-transplant came mainly from newly produced T cells. After transplant, high TCRbeta diversity at day 60 in some patients arose from surviving recipient T cells and thymic progenitors.

Sequencing was performed on PBMCs, mostly from graft donor cells, taken 360 days after TCRalphabeta/CD19-depleted stem cell transplant. The clonotype comes from a female patient aged 2 to 10 who had a stem cell transplant for congenital amegakaryocytic thrombocytopenia, so the T cells may come from the graft donor.

Here the CDR3 reads CASSLEYRGIYNEQFF. CDR3 coding DNA: TGCGCCAGCAGCTTGGAGTACCGAGGAATCTACAATGAGCAGTTCTTC. This sequence joins TRBV5-1 and TRBJ2-1; unclear D gene. V lost 0 bases to trimming and J lost 3 bases, with 13 bases between them. The germline gives CDR1 SGHRS, CDR2 YFSETQ. This CDR3 has 16 amino acids.